This T cell receptor beta chain was retrieved from a study of graft-versus-host responses after intestinal transplantation. At the level of the study: Each transplant was multivisceral, liver-intestinal, or isolated intestinal.

This clone was seen a few times. The method was immunoSEQ multiplex PCR; TCRdb's version includes in-frame clones alone and lacks a portion of them. The sample holds fewer than 25,000 clones, less than 60% seen once. Trimming took 6 bases from V and 2 from J; bases not matched to a gene: 4. Germline CDR1 and CDR2: MNHNS and SASEGT. The CDR3 loop spans 13 amino acids. The source material was alloreactive CD4+ T cells from a mixed lymphocyte reaction culture, sampled before intestinal transplant. Subset reported: CFSE-low proliferating T cells sorted from roughly six-day pre-transplant mixed lymphocyte reaction (GvH or HvG direction). This clonotype was sampled from a human patient who received an intestinal transplant. The chain uses TRBV6-1 and TRBJ2-7; 7 bases map to TRBD1. The CDR3 sequence is CASRGTVTYEQYF. As DNA, the CDR3 is TGTGCCAGCAGAGGGACAGTAACCTACGAGCAGTACTTC.